This T cell receptor (beta chain) was observed in a study of spatial heterogeneity in lung cancer. Time point given: sample taken at primary tumor resection. The authors sequenced whole RNA from tumor, nontumor lung or frozen PBMC without sorting. V gave up 0 bases and J gave up 4 bases, with 3 bases separating them. The CDR3 is made up of 12 amino acids. Germline CDR1 reads SGHRS; CDR2 reads YFSETQ. TCRdb recomputed calls from the 5' RACE reads with MiXCR, one row per CDR3 protein. The sample has fewer than 2,500 distinct CDR3 sequences; about 11% are singletons. This chain links TRBV5-1 with TRBJ2-3; D gene uncertain. The sequenced sample was normal lung tissue next to the tumor, obtained at surgery. The clonotype was recovered from a male donor with early-stage non-small cell lung cancer. The CDR3 reads CASSLVADTQYF. The CDR3 bases are TGCGCCAGCAGCTTGGTGGCAGATACGCAGTATTTT.